These 21 T cell receptor beta chains came from one sample sequenced in a study of shared clonotypes between healthy human individuals. Positively selected for CCR7, the CD45RO-negative cells used as naive CD8 cells excluded terminally differentiated effector memory CD45RA+ cells. Repertoires were generated with immunoSEQ multiplex PCR, while TCRdb's copy carries only in-frame clones and drops some. The repertoire holds roughly 890,000 clones, with roughly 92% as singletons. The sequencing sample was made of naive CD8+ T cells sorted from blood. The receptors were sampled from a man aged 25 to 40 in good health.

This chain joins TRBV5-1 and TRBJ1-2; D is uncertain. The ends were cut back, 4 bases at V and 1 base at J, with 17 bases in the middle. The CDR3 runs to 16 residues. The germline CDR1 and CDR2 sequences are SGHRS and YFSETQ. The CDR3 DNA is TGCGCCAGCAGCCCTGGGGTCGGTTCGGATAACTATGGCTACACCTTC. The encoded protein is CASSPGVGSDNYGYTF.

The chain couples TRBV7-9 to TRBJ2-1; TRBD2 agrees at 13 bases. The CDR3 runs to 15 residues. Per the germline V gene, CDR1 is SEHNR and CDR2 is FQNEAQ (reference sequence). V was clipped by 1 base and J by 7 bases; unmatched bases: 1. CDR3 amino acids: CASSLGTSGGNEQFF. CDR3 sequence (DNA): TGTGCCAGCAGCTTAGGGACTAGCGGGGGAAATGAGCAGTTCTTC.

V gene TRBV30 combines with J gene TRBJ2-1; tentatively, D is TRBD1 or TRBD2 (5 bases each). V lost 3 bases and J lost 8, with 11 bases in between. The CDR3 has 12 residues. Per the germline V gene, CDR1 is GTSNPN and CDR2 is SVGIG (reference sequence). DNA of the CDR3: TGTGCCTGGAGATTACTGGGGGATGAGCAGTTCTTC. This encodes CAWRLLGDEQFF.

This chain joins TRBV13 and TRBJ1-1; 11 bases agree with TRBD1. Germline V CDR1 and CDR2: PRHDT, FYEKMQ (reference sequence). Trimming removed 5 bases from V and 4 bases from J; junction bases left unmatched: 6. CDR3 length equals 15 residues. The CDR3 region is CASSPRTGGGTEAFF. The CDR3 bases are TGTGCCAGCAGCCCCAGGACAGGGGGCGGCACTGAAGCTTTCTTT.

The chain combines TRBV7-9 with TRBJ2-1; 12 bases are shared with TRBD2. The CDR3 extends over 16 amino acids. V dropped 2 bases and J dropped 4; count of bases not matched to a gene: 3. Germline CDR1 reads SEHNR; CDR2 reads FQNEAQ (reference sequence). CDR3 DNA: TGTGCCAGCAGCTTACGTGGGACTAGCGGGTACAATGAGCAGTTCTTC. It codes for CASSLRGTSGYNEQFF.

In this sample, this clone turned up once. The genes are TRBV4-1 and TRBJ2-6; no definite D call. Germline V gene sequence: CDR1 MGHRA, CDR2 YSYEKL. V lost 3 bases and J 0 bases, leaving 6 bases between the germline ends. This CDR3 comprises 15 residues. Written as DNA, the CDR3 is TGCGCCAGCAGCCACCCCGGCTCTGGGGCCAACGTCCTGACTTTC. Amino acid sequence: CASSHPGSGANVLTF.

The chain couples TRBV28 to TRBJ1-5; no clear D gene. Germline V lookup: CDR1 MDHEN, CDR2 SYDVKM. V lost 0 bases to trimming and J lost 11 bases, with 29 bases between them. This CDR3 has 19 amino acids. The CDR3 loop is CASSLWTLEVTAGVETQHF. The CDR3 DNA reads as TGTGCCAGCAGTTTATGGACGTTGGAAGTGACGGCTGGGGTGGAGACCCAGCATTTT.

The chain links TRBV14 to TRBJ2-3, with TRBD2 as a possible D gene (7 bases). The CDR3 is made up of 18 amino acids. Trimming took 2 bases from V and 2 from J, leaving 20 bases between them. CDR1 is SGHDN and CDR2 is FVKESK in the germline V gene. The CDR3 loop is CASSQRGGTTHNTDTQYF. The CDR3 DNA is TGTGCCAGCAGCCAAAGGGGGGGGACTACGCATAACACAGATACGCAGTATTTT.

The rearrangement links TRBV9 to TRBJ1-3; D not certain. Trimming took 5 bases from V and 2 from J, leaving 8 bases between them. The CDR3 loop spans 13 amino acids. The V gene's germline CDR1 is SGDLS and CDR2 YYNGEE. CDR3 amino acids: CASRGEAGNTIYF. CDR3 sequence (DNA): TGTGCCAGCAGGGGAGAGGCTGGAAACACCATATATTTT.

The rearrangement links TRBV28 to TRBJ1-4; 7 nucleotides match TRBD1. Germline CDR1 and CDR2: MDHEN and SYDVKM. The V segment lost 3 bases and the J segment 7 bases; nucleotides outside the gene matches: 8. The CDR3 spans 15 residues. This CDR3 reads CASSFRLGQSEKLFF. The CDR3 DNA follows: TGTGCCAGCAGTTTCCGTTTGGGACAGAGTGAAAAACTGTTTTTT.

This CDR3 reads CASKDRGEQFF. The CDR3 region has the DNA TGTGCCAGCAAAGACAGGGGTGAGCAGTTCTTC. The genes are TRBV7-9 and TRBJ2-1; TRBD1 matches at 8 bases. Germline CDR1 is SEHNR and CDR2 is FQNEAQ (reference sequence). The CDR3 length is 11 residues. The V segment lost 7 bases and the J segment 9 bases; nucleotides outside the gene matches: 2. Using reference TRBV7-9 and TRBJ2-1 for the parts outside the CDR3, the full variable domain is DTGVSQNPRHKITKRGQNVTFRCDPISEHNRLYWYRQTLGQGPEFLTYFQNEAQLEKSRLLSDRFSAERPKGSFSTLEIQRTEQGDSAMYLCASKDRGEQFFGPGTRLTVL.

The chain employs TRBV9 and TRBJ2-1, with 10 positions matching TRBD2. The length of the CDR3 is 17 residues. J lost 3 bases, V lost 0 bases, and 6 bases had no gene match. CDR1 SGDLS and CDR2 YYNGEE come from the germline V gene. CDR3 sequence (DNA): TGTGCCAGCAGCGTAGTTAGCGGGAGGTTGTACTACAATGAGCAGTTCTTC. Protein: CASSVVSGRLYYNEQFF. The complete variable domain, with remaining parts taken from reference TRBV9 and TRBJ2-1, reads DSGVTQTPKHLITATGQRVTLRCSPRSGDLSVYWYQQSLDQGLQFLIQYYNGEERAKGNILERFSAQQFPDLHSELNLSSLELGDSALYFCASSVVSGRLYYNEQFFGPGTRLTVL.

The CDR3 DNA follows: TGCAGCGTAGATAGCGGGAGAGGATACAATGAGCAGTTCTTC. It is translated as CSVDSGRGYNEQFF. The gene calls are TRBV29-1 and TRBJ2-1; 9 bases agree with TRBD2. The CDR3 loop spans 14 amino acids. Germline values: CDR1 SQVTM, CDR2 ANQGSEA. V trimming: 6 bases; J trimming: 4 bases; junction bases outside the gene matches: 7.

The chain joins TRBV2 to TRBJ2-7; possibly TRBD1 or TRBD2 for D (5 bases each). Between the trimmed V and J ends, which lost 4 bases and 3 bases, there was a span of 19 bases. Germline assignment: CDR1 SNHLY and CDR2 FYNNEI. This CDR3 comprises 16 residues. CDR3 sequence: CASSALKVGDGYEQYF. The DNA for the CDR3 is TGTGCCAGCAGTGCCCTTAAAGTGGGGGATGGCTACGAGCAGTACTTC.

The rearrangement links TRBV25-1 to TRBJ2-7, with TRBD2 matching over 10 bases. The CDR3 is made up of 18 amino acids. V was clipped by 5 bases and J by 0 bases; unmatched bases: 13. From germline, CDR1 is MGHDK and CDR2 SYGVNS. DNA for the CDR3: TGTGCCAGCAGTTGCCCTAGCGGGGGAACCTTGAGCTCCTACGAGCAGTACTTC. This codes for CASSCPSGGTLSSYEQYF.

This clone was recorded once. The chain links TRBV19 to TRBJ2-7; tentative D call: TRBD2 (5 bases). Germline loops: CDR1 LNHDA, CDR2 SQIVND (reference sequence). CDR3 length: 14 amino acids. The V gene lost 5 bases and the J gene lost 3 bases, with 14 bases spanning the gap. The CDR3 DNA follows: TGTGCCAGTAGTGGGGAGACCCTTCACTACGAGCAGTACTTC. Protein product: CASSGETLHYEQYF.

The rearrangement links TRBV29-1 to TRBJ2-7; 10 positions match TRBD2. There are 13 residues in the CDR3. The V gene's germline CDR1 is SQVTM and CDR2 ANQGSEA. V dropped 7 bases and J dropped 2; count of bases not matched to a gene: 5. CDR3 residues: CSARTSGTYEQYF. Written as DNA, the CDR3 is TGCAGCGCCCGGACTAGCGGAACCTACGAGCAGTACTTC.

The rearrangement joins TRBV11-2 to TRBJ1-1; the match to TRBD1 covers 7 bases. CDR1 and CDR2 from the germline V gene are SGHAT and FQNNGV. This CDR3 has 14 amino acids. With V trimmed by 2 bases and J by 3 bases, 3 bases remained unmatched. CDR3 DNA sequence: TGTGCCAGCAGCTTAATGACAGGGCACACTGAAGCTTTCTTT. It is translated as CASSLMTGHTEAFF.

This chain uses TRBV27 with TRBJ2-1; 11 nucleotides agree with TRBD2. The CDR3 is 17 residues long. CDR1 is MNHEY and CDR2 is SMNVEV in the germline V gene (reference sequence). Germline trimming cut 4 bases from V and 8 bases from J; bases unmatched to any gene: 13. The CDR3 DNA sequence: TGTGCCAGCAGTTACGCTCCGACTAGCGGGACAATCGATGAGCAGTTCTTC. Translated: CASSYAPTSGTIDEQFF.

This chain connects TRBV5-1 to TRBJ2-7, with no clear D. V was pared by 4 bases and J by 5 bases, with 13 bases between. Germline assignment: CDR1 SGHRS and CDR2 YFSETQ. The CDR3 length is 13 residues. CDR3 in DNA: TGCGCCAGCAGCCAAGGAACAGAGGACGAGCAGTACTTC. Protein sequence: CASSQGTEDEQYF.

The chain couples TRBV27 to TRBJ2-7, with 10 bases fitting TRBD2. CDR3 length equals 15 residues. V was clipped by 6 bases and J by 3 bases; unmatched bases: 8. Germline V CDR1 and CDR2: MNHEY, SMNVEV (reference sequence). The CDR3 DNA follows: TGTGCCAGCAGCGCGGGGACTAGCGCGCTCTACGAGCAGTACTTC. Translation: CASSAGTSALYEQYF.